One and the same sample provided the 17 T cell receptor beta chains below, sequenced in a study of tumor-infiltrating lymphocytes in oesophageal squamous cell carcinoma. Using its own MiXCR run on the PCR reads, TCRdb lists one record per CDR3 protein. The sample has nearly 20,000 distinct CDR3 sequences; roughly 40% are singletons. The sample was esophageal tumor tissue. The receptors shown here come from a male donor with esophageal squamous cell carcinoma.

J is TRBJ2-4 and V is TRBV28; 8 positions match TRBD1. Germline lookup yields CDR1 MDHEN and CDR2 SYDVKM. V was pared by 10 bases and J by 13 bases, with 15 bases of the junction left unmatched. This CDR3 has 13 residues. The DNA of the CDR3 is TGTGCCACCGTGGGGCAGGGGGCAGCTGAGCAGTACTTC. Translation: CATVGQGAAEQYF.

This clonotype has a handful of counts. This chain joins TRBV7-2 and TRBJ2-7; D is unclear. CDR1 and CDR2 (germline): SGHTA, FQGNSA. The CDR3 has 12 amino acids. V was cut by 3 bases and J by 3 bases, with 6 bases left in between. Here the CDR3 DNA reads TGTGCCAGCAGCTTCGCATACTACGAGCAGTACTTC. Protein product: CASSFAYYEQYF.

A word on this clonotype: The conserved phenylalanine or tryptophan normally closing the CDR3 is absent here, so this likely arose from a read error. The DNA is omitted, as the CDR3 cannot be located on it reliably, and the CDR3 follows TCRdb's listing. The V gene is TRBV3-1, the J gene TRBJ2-6. CDR1 and CDR2 from the germline V gene are LGHDT and YNNKEL (reference sequence). The CDR3 comprises 8 residues, both ends counted. CDR3 loop: CASSQTFA.

This clonotype appeared many times. The DNA for the CDR3 is TGTGCCAGCAGTTCATCGGGACAGGGAGAGACCCAGTACTTC. Encoded protein: CASSSSGQGETQYF. This sequence joins TRBV27 and TRBJ2-5, with TRBD1 matching 9 bases. Germline assignment: CDR1 MNHEY and CDR2 SMNVEV (reference sequence). The CDR3 has 14 amino acids. The V gene end was trimmed by 4 bases and the J gene end by 4 bases; junction bases not matched to a gene: 4.

Points on this clonotype: A much larger clone lies a single base off, so this may be a read error. J is TRBJ2-1 and V is TRBV7-3, with 9 bases identical to TRBD2. The better agreement between TRBJ2-7 and the DNA end casts doubt on the J call. The CDR3 length is 16 residues. Germline V gene sequence: CDR1 SGHTA, CDR2 FQGTGA. The CDR3 here is CASSLLAGGEYNEQYF. CDR3 coding DNA: TGTGCCAGCAGCTTATTGGCGGGGGGGGAATACAATGAGCAGTACTTC.

Concerning this clonotype itself: A much more abundant neighbour one base away suggests this may be a read error. The chain is built from TRBV19 and TRBJ2-1, with 8 bases aligning to TRBD2. In germline, CDR1 is LNHDA, CDR2 SQIVND (reference sequence). The junction had 12 bases not matched to a gene; V was cut back by 4 bases and J by 13 bases. CDR3 length: 14 amino acids. CDR3 nucleotide sequence: TGTGCCAGTAGTACCTTGGACGGGGGGGAGACCCAGTTCTTC. Encoded protein: CASSTLDGGETQFF.

This clonotype was counted between two and nine times. The rearrangement uses TRBV9 and TRBJ2-3, with D unclear. The assigned J gene may be wrong: the sequence end matches TRBJ2-7 better. The CDR3 is 14 residues long. The germline gives CDR1 SGDLS, CDR2 YYNGEE. The CDR3 reads CASSTNPRSYEQYF. The CDR3 DNA reads TGTGCCAGTTCGACCAACCCTCGGAGTTACGAGCAGTACTTC.

As regards this clonotype: This sequence may be a read error, since a much larger clone differs from it by one base. This chain connects TRBV28 to TRBJ2-5; 7 nucleotides line up with TRBD2. The J call may be mistaken, given a closer DNA end match to TRBJ2-1. Per germline, CDR1 MDHEN and CDR2 SYDVKM. This CDR3 contains 14 residues. CDR3 in amino acids: CASSYRAGSYEQFF. CDR3 bases: TGTGCCAGCAGTTATCGAGCGGGATCCTACGAGCAGTTCTTC.

A few counts support this clonotype. The junction shows a germline mismatch at one end, possibly a read error. The rearrangement uses TRBV5-3 and TRBJ1-1, with unresolved D. TRBV5-3 is an open reading frame whose function is uncertain. This CDR3 comprises 11 residues. CDR3 region: CASSLGIEAFF. The DNA for the CDR3 is TGTGCCAGCAGCTTGGGGATCGAAGCTTTCTTT.

In its sample, this clonotype was seen many times. The genes are TRBV6-6 and TRBJ1-2; 7 bases match TRBD1. Per germline, CDR1 MNHNY and CDR2 SVGAGI (reference sequence). Trimming removed 2 bases from V and 0 bases from J; junction bases left unmatched: 3. This CDR3 is built from 15 residues. CDR3: CASSYLGQSNYGYTF. The CDR3 DNA reads TGTGCCAGCAGTTACCTGGGACAGTCTAACTATGGCTACACCTTC.

This clonotype has a handful of counts. The chain has TRBV7-2 and TRBJ1-2, with D unresolved. The germline CDR1 and CDR2 sequences are SGHTA and FQGNSA. This CDR3 contains 14 residues. Trimming took 4 bases from V and 6 from J, leaving 15 bases between them. The CDR3 region is CASSSSSGMDGYTF. The CDR3 DNA reads TGTGCCAGCAGCTCGAGTAGTGGGATGGATGGCTACACCTTC.

This clonotype was recorded many times. The chain couples TRBV7-8 to TRBJ1-1; no clear D. V dropped 1 base and J dropped 4 bases, with 16 bases sitting between them. CDR1 and CDR2 (germline): SGHVS, FQNEAQ. The CDR3 sequence is 16 residues long. CDR3 in amino acids: CASSLVSGIGVTEAFF. DNA for the CDR3: TGTGCCAGCAGCTTAGTTTCGGGGATCGGTGTCACTGAAGCTTTCTTT. The whole variable domain, remainder taken from reference TRBV7-8 and TRBJ1-1, is GAGVSQSPRYKVAKRGQDVALRCDPISGHVSLFWYQQALGQGPEFLTYFQNEAQLDKSGLPSDRFFAERPEGSVSTLKIQRTQQEDSAVYLCASSLVSGIGVTEAFFGQGTRLTVV.

This chain connects TRBV7-3 to TRBJ2-7; weak D call: TRBD2 (5 bases). The J call may be faulty, since TRBJ2-5 better matches the DNA end. The CDR3 extends over 14 amino acids. CDR1 is SGHTA, CDR2 FQGTGA, per germline. In DNA form, the CDR3 reads TGTGCCAGCAGCTTAGGTGTAGCGTCAGAGACCCAGTACTTC. Translation gives CASSLGVASETQYF.

Regarding this clonotype: One end of the junction is discordant with germline, which a read error may explain. V is TRBV18 and J is TRBJ2-7; D is perhaps TRBD2 (5 bases). The V gene's germline CDR1 is KGHSH and CDR2 LQKENI. The CDR3 loop spans 14 amino acids. The CDR3 bases are TGTGCCAGCTCTCCTCAGCTAGCTTACAATGAGCAGTTATTC. Translated: CASSPQLAYNEQLF.

J is TRBJ2-1 and V is TRBV18; possible D gene TRBD2, 7 bases. The CDR3 spans 14 residues. V lost 2 bases and J lost 10, with 15 bases in between. Germline CDR1 KGHSH, CDR2 LQKENI. CDR3 DNA sequence: TGTGCCAGCTCACCAGGGAACAGGGACTACGAGCAGTTCTTC. Translating it yields CASSPGNRDYEQFF. The whole variable domain, filled in from reference TRBV18 and TRBJ2-1, reads NAGVMQNPRHLVRRRGQEARLRCSPMKGHSHVYWYRQLPEEGLKFMVYLQKENIIDESGMPKERFSAEFPKEGPSILRIQQVVRGDSAAYFCASSPGNRDYEQFFGPGTRLTVL.

This clonotype was seen at least ten times. For the CDR3, the DNA is TGTGCCAGCAGCTCGGGCATCACTAACTATGGCTACACCTTC. This translates into CASSSGITNYGYTF. The chain joins TRBV5-6 to TRBJ1-2; D is ambiguous. Deletions cut 3 bases from V and 0 bases from J, with 9 bases between. This CDR3 spans 14 amino acids. The germline CDR1 and CDR2 sequences are SGHDT and YYEEEE.

A few counts support this clonotype. The chain couples TRBV25-1 to TRBJ2-1, with 10 bases that match TRBD2. From germline, CDR1 is MGHDK and CDR2 SYGVNS. The trim removed 5 bases at V and 6 bases at J, leaving 10 bases unmatched. CDR3 length equals 16 residues. The CDR3 DNA follows: TGTGCCAGCAGTCCATTCCAGCGGGAGGGCCCCAATGAGCAGTTCTTC. Translating gives CASSPFQREGPNEQFF.